These T cell receptor beta chains were read from a single sample in a study of glioma-infiltrating T cells after dendritic cell vaccination. Sequenced by immunoSEQ multiplex PCR; TCRdb stores in-frame clones only, minus some. Among approximately 50,000 clones listed, around 91% were seen once. The sample here was blood, taken after dendritic cell vaccination. The receptors here all came from a human donor with glioblastoma. Both conserved end residues are part of each CDR3. Fields, in order: J gene, clone size, D gene, V gene, CDR3 DNA, CDR3 protein. The D gene is left open where the match is weak. The size field is filled for only some rows; it gives once, few, many or a size class.

J gene: TRBJ2-3; clone size: NA; D gene: TRBD2; V gene: TRBV19; CDR3 DNA: TGTGCCAGTAGATTGGGACTAGCGCGCGATACGCAGTATTTT; CDR3 protein: CASRLGLARDTQYF
J gene: TRBJ1-2; clone size: few; D gene: TRBD1; V gene: TRBV28; CDR3 DNA: TGTGCCAGCAGTTGGACAGGGCCCGGCTACACCTTC; CDR3 protein: CASSWTGPGYTF
J gene: TRBJ2-1; clone size: NA; D gene: NA; V gene: TRBV28; CDR3 DNA: TGTGCCAGCAGCCCCGGAGGTGAGCAGTTCTTC; CDR3 protein: CASSPGGEQFF
J gene: TRBJ1-5; clone size: NA; D gene: NA; V gene: TRBV15; CDR3 DNA: TGTGCCACCAGCAGAGGGGGCCAGGGCCGTCAGCCCCAGCATTTT; CDR3 protein: CATSRGGQGRQPQHF
J gene: TRBJ1-2; clone size: once; D gene: NA; V gene: TRBV28; CDR3 DNA: TGTGCCAGCAGTACCACCAGAAAACCGGGGTCCAACTATGGCTACACCTTC; CDR3 protein: CASSTTRKPGSNYGYTF
J gene: TRBJ2-7; clone size: NA; D gene: TRBD1; V gene: TRBV5-1; CDR3 DNA: TGCGCCAGCAGCCCATCGCGAGGGAGACAGGGGGTCCGCTCCTACGAGCAGTACTTC; CDR3 protein: CASSPSRGRQGVRSYEQYF
J gene: TRBJ2-7; clone size: NA; D gene: NA; V gene: TRBV19; CDR3 DNA: TGTGCCAGTAGTCCGAAGGGGCGGCAGACCTACGAGCAGTACTTC; CDR3 protein: CASSPKGRQTYEQYF
J gene: TRBJ2-7; clone size: NA; D gene: NA; V gene: TRBV2; CDR3 DNA: TGTGCCAGCAGGGGGACACCACCACCCTACGAGCAGTACTTC; CDR3 protein: CASRGTPPPYEQYF
J gene: TRBJ2-2; clone size: NA; D gene: NA; V gene: TRBV28; CDR3 DNA: TGTGCCAGCAGTTCCCATGGGGGGGCAGGGACCGGGGAGCTGTTTTTT; CDR3 protein: CASSSHGGAGTGELFF
J gene: TRBJ1-5; clone size: NA; D gene: NA; V gene: TRBV4-3; CDR3 DNA: TGCGCCAGCAGCCAAGATTTTTTAAATCAGCCCCAGCATTTT; CDR3 protein: CASSQDFLNQPQHF
J gene: TRBJ1-4; clone size: NA; D gene: TRBD1; V gene: TRBV6-5; CDR3 DNA: TGTGCCAGCAGTCGACGGGACAGGGGGCGATTGGAACTGTTTTTT; CDR3 protein: CASSRRDRGRLELFF
J gene: TRBJ2-7; clone size: once; D gene: TRBD2; V gene: TRBV7-6; CDR3 DNA: TGTGCCAGCAGCTTGGCTAGCGGGAGGACCTACGAGCAGTACTTC; CDR3 protein: CASSLASGRTYEQYF
J gene: TRBJ1-4; clone size: NA; D gene: NA; V gene: TRBV18; CDR3 DNA: TGTGCCAGCTCACGGACGACGACAGCAACTAATGAAAAACTGTTTTTT; CDR3 protein: CASSRTTTATNEKLFF
J gene: TRBJ2-6; clone size: NA; D gene: TRBD1; V gene: TRBV27; CDR3 DNA: TGTGCCAGCAGTCCGAGGACAGGGCTGTTCTCTGGGGCCAACGTCCTGACTTTC; CDR3 protein: CASSPRTGLFSGANVLTF
J gene: TRBJ2-7; clone size: NA; D gene: NA; V gene: TRBV11-2; CDR3 DNA: TGTGCCAGCAGGGCGGCCTTTAGCGGAGCCTACGAGCAGTACTTC; CDR3 protein: CASRAAFSGAYEQYF
J gene: TRBJ1-1; clone size: NA; D gene: NA; V gene: TRBV7-2; CDR3 DNA: TGTGCCAGCAGCTTGAATTCGGGAGCTGTGAACACTGAAGCTTTCTTT; CDR3 protein: CASSLNSGAVNTEAFF
J gene: TRBJ2-3; clone size: once; D gene: TRBD2; V gene: TRBV18; CDR3 DNA: TGTGCCAGCTCACCACTTTCCGTGCTGGCGGGAGGAGATACGCAGTATTTT; CDR3 protein: CASSPLSVLAGGDTQYF
J gene: TRBJ1-1; clone size: NA; D gene: NA; V gene: TRBV5-1; CDR3 DNA: TGCGCCAGCAGCTTGAGCGGTTACCCACGCACTGAAGCTTTCTTT; CDR3 protein: CASSLSGYPRTEAFF
J gene: TRBJ2-7; clone size: NA; D gene: NA; V gene: TRBV6-1; CDR3 DNA: TGTGCCAGCAGTCCTGGAGTCGGAAACTACGAGCAGTACTTC; CDR3 protein: CASSPGVGNYEQYF
J gene: TRBJ1-5; clone size: NA; D gene: NA; V gene: TRBV19; CDR3 DNA: TGTGCCAGTAGTACCGAGACACAGGGACGGCATCAGCCCCAGCATTTT; CDR3 protein: CASSTETQGRHQPQHF
J gene: TRBJ1-2; clone size: NA; D gene: TRBD1; V gene: TRBV2; CDR3 DNA: TGTGCCAGCAGTCCCCAGAGGGGACAGGGTCTGGGCTACACCTTC; CDR3 protein: CASSPQRGQGLGYTF
J gene: TRBJ2-7; clone size: few; D gene: TRBD2; V gene: TRBV6-6; CDR3 DNA: TGTGCCAGCAGTTACTCGTTCCAGCGGGAGGATGGGGAGCAGTACTTC; CDR3 protein: CASSYSFQREDGEQYF
J gene: TRBJ2-1; clone size: NA; D gene: TRBD2; V gene: TRBV28; CDR3 DNA: TGTGCCAGCAGTTTTAGGCTAGCGGGCTACAATGAGCAGTTCTTC; CDR3 protein: CASSFRLAGYNEQFF
J gene: TRBJ2-3; clone size: NA; D gene: TRBD1; V gene: TRBV5-4; CDR3 DNA: TGTGCCAGCGCGAGGAGGGTCAGGGGGCTCTTCACAGATACGCAGTATTTT; CDR3 protein: CASARRVRGLFTDTQYF
J gene: TRBJ1-2; clone size: once; D gene: NA; V gene: TRBV15; CDR3 DNA: TGTGCCACCAGCAGAGGAGGGCCTGGCTACACCTTC; CDR3 protein: CATSRGGPGYTF
J gene: TRBJ2-7; clone size: NA; D gene: NA; V gene: TRBV6-5; CDR3 DNA: TGTGCCAGCAGTTACTTTGGCAGGTCCCCCGGCGAGCAGTACTTC; CDR3 protein: CASSYFGRSPGEQYF
J gene: TRBJ2-1; clone size: NA; D gene: NA; V gene: TRBV9; CDR3 DNA: TGTGCCAGCAGCGTAAGTTGGCCCAACAATGAGCAGTTCTTC; CDR3 protein: CASSVSWPNNEQFF
J gene: TRBJ2-1; clone size: NA; D gene: TRBD2; V gene: TRBV13; CDR3 DNA: TGTGCCAGCAACCAACGGGGGGGGGAGACGTACAATGAGCAGTTCTTC; CDR3 protein: CASNQRGGETYNEQFF
J gene: TRBJ1-5; clone size: few; D gene: NA; V gene: TRBV10-3; CDR3 DNA: TGTGCCATCAGTGAGGCGGGTCAGCCCCAGCATTTT; CDR3 protein: CAISEAGQPQHF
J gene: TRBJ1-1; clone size: NA; D gene: NA; V gene: TRBV5-1; CDR3 DNA: TGCGCCAGCAGCTTAGCGGGGATCCCCCACACTGAAGCTTTCTTT; CDR3 protein: CASSLAGIPHTEAFF
J gene: TRBJ1-4; clone size: NA; D gene: TRBD1; V gene: TRBV19; CDR3 DNA: TGTGCCAGTAAGGGACAGGGGACGTTGGGTGAAAAACTGTTTTTT; CDR3 protein: CASKGQGTLGEKLFF
J gene: TRBJ2-3; clone size: NA; D gene: TRBD2; V gene: TRBV18; CDR3 DNA: TGTGCCAGCTCACCGACTAGCGGGAGAGGGAGCACAGATACGCAGTATTTT; CDR3 protein: CASSPTSGRGSTDTQYF
J gene: TRBJ1-1; clone size: NA; D gene: NA; V gene: TRBV7-9; CDR3 DNA: TGTGCCAGCAGCTTTAGGGGGGGCACTGAAGCTTTCTTT; CDR3 protein: CASSFRGGTEAFF
J gene: TRBJ2-7; clone size: NA; D gene: TRBD2; V gene: TRBV28; CDR3 DNA: TGTGCCAGCAGTTTATTGGTTGGTGCGGGAGGATACGAGCAGTACTTC; CDR3 protein: CASSLLVGAGGYEQYF
J gene: TRBJ1-2; clone size: NA; D gene: TRBD1; V gene: TRBV5-4; CDR3 DNA: TGTGCCAGCAGCCGACAGGGTCGGAATGGCTACACCTTC; CDR3 protein: CASSRQGRNGYTF
J gene: TRBJ2-7; clone size: NA; D gene: TRBD2; V gene: TRBV5-1; CDR3 DNA: TGCGCCAGCAGCACTAGCGGGAGGTTCCACGAGCAGTACTTC; CDR3 protein: CASSTSGRFHEQYF
J gene: TRBJ1-1; clone size: once; D gene: NA; V gene: TRBV27; CDR3 DNA: TGTGCCAGCAAGGACAGTTGGACGACTGAAGCTTTCTTT; CDR3 protein: CASKDSWTTEAFF
J gene: TRBJ1-2; clone size: once; D gene: NA; V gene: TRBV4-1; CDR3 DNA: TGCGCCAGCAGCCAAGGCGGGGGCGGCTACACCTTC; CDR3 protein: CASSQGGGGYTF
J gene: TRBJ1-2; clone size: NA; D gene: NA; V gene: TRBV4-2; CDR3 DNA: TGTGCCAGCAGCCAAGCTTACGTAGAAGGAGAGGACTATGGCTACACCTTC; CDR3 protein: CASSQAYVEGEDYGYTF
J gene: TRBJ1-4; clone size: NA; D gene: TRBD1; V gene: TRBV5-1; CDR3 DNA: TGCGCCAGCAGCTTGGACGGGACAGGGGAGGAACTGTTTTTT; CDR3 protein: CASSLDGTGEELFF
J gene: TRBJ1-5; clone size: NA; D gene: NA; V gene: TRBV7-9; CDR3 DNA: TGTGCCAGCAGCTTAGGCGAAGTTCCGCCCCAGCATTTT; CDR3 protein: CASSLGEVPPQHF
J gene: TRBJ1-4; clone size: NA; D gene: NA; V gene: TRBV7-2; CDR3 DNA: TGTGCCAGCAGCTCCGGGGGTGAAAAACTGTTTTTT; CDR3 protein: CASSSGGEKLFF
J gene: TRBJ1-2; clone size: NA; D gene: NA; V gene: TRBV19; CDR3 DNA: TGTGCCAGTAGGCTACAAACCCCTAGACTCGGAAAAAATGGCTACACCTTC; CDR3 protein: CASRLQTPRLGKNGYTF
J gene: TRBJ1-2; clone size: NA; D gene: TRBD1; V gene: TRBV7-9; CDR3 DNA: TGTGCCAGCAGCAAAGAGACAGGGGCTGGAGGCTACACCTTC; CDR3 protein: CASSKETGAGGYTF
J gene: TRBJ2-4; clone size: NA; D gene: NA; V gene: TRBV19; CDR3 DNA: TGTGCCAGTAGTATCGGCAGGACTCTAGCCAAAAACATTCAGTACTTC; CDR3 protein: CASSIGRTLAKNIQYF
J gene: TRBJ2-1; clone size: NA; D gene: NA; V gene: TRBV2; CDR3 DNA: TGTGCCGGGGAGACTAGAGGAGGCTACAATGAGCAGTTCTTC; CDR3 protein: CAGETRGGYNEQFF
J gene: TRBJ2-2; clone size: NA; D gene: TRBD1; V gene: TRBV10-3; CDR3 DNA: TGTGCCACAGGGGGGACAGGGCCGAACACCGGGGAGCTGTTTTTT; CDR3 protein: CATGGTGPNTGELFF
J gene: TRBJ1-3; clone size: NA; D gene: NA; V gene: TRBV7-2; CDR3 DNA: TGTGCCAGCAGCCCAGGCGGGAACACCATATATTTT; CDR3 protein: CASSPGGNTIYF
J gene: TRBJ1-3; clone size: few; D gene: NA; V gene: TRBV7-9; CDR3 DNA: TGTGCCAGCAGCCTCAGGGGTTTTTCTGGAAACACCATATATTTT; CDR3 protein: CASSLRGFSGNTIYF
J gene: TRBJ2-1; clone size: NA; D gene: NA; V gene: TRBV2; CDR3 DNA: TGTGCCAGCAGTGAAACATTACAGGGAAATGAGCAGTTCTTC; CDR3 protein: CASSETLQGNEQFF
J gene: TRBJ2-1; clone size: NA; D gene: TRBD1; V gene: TRBV5-4; CDR3 DNA: TGTGCCAGCAGCTTGAGGGGGCTGTCCTACAATGAGCAGTTCTTC; CDR3 protein: CASSLRGLSYNEQFF